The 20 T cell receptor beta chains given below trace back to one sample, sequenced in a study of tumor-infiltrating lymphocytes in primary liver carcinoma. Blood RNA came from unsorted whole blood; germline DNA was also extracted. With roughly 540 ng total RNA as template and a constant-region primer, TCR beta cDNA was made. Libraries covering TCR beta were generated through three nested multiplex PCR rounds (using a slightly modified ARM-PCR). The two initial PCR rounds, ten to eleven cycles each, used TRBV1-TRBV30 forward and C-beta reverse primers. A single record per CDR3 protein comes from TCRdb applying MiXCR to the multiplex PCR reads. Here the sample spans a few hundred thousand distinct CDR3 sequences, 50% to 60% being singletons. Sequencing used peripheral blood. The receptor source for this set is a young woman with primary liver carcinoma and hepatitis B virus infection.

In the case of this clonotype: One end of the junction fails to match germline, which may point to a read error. The CDR3 nucleotides are TGTGCCAGCAGTTTACGACAGGGGCTGGGCTACGAACAGTACTTC. This translates into CASSLRQGLGYEQYF. The chain links TRBV27 to TRBJ2-7; 8 nucleotides align to TRBD1. The germline V gene encodes CDR1 MNHEY and CDR2 SMNVEV (reference sequence). The CDR3 is 15 residues long.

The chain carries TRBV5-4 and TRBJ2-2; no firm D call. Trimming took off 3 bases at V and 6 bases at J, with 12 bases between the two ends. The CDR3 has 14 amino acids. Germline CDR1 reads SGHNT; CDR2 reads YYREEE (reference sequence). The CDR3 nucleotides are TGTGCCAGCAGCTCAAAAATAGGATCCGGGGAGCTGTTTTTT. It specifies CASSSKIGSGELFF.

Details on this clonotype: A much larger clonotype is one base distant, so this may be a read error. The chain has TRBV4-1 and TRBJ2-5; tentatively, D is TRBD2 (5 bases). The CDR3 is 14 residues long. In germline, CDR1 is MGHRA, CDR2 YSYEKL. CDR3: CASSQGRYHETQYF. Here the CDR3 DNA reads TGCGCCAGCAGCCAAGGGAGGTACCATGAGACCCAGTACTTC.

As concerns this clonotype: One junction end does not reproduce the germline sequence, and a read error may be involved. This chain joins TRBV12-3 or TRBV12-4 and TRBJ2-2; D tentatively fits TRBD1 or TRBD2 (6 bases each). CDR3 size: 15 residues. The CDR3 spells CASRGRITNTGELFF. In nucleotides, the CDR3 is TGTGCCAGCCGGGGGCGGATCACGAACACTGGGGAGCTGTTTTTT.

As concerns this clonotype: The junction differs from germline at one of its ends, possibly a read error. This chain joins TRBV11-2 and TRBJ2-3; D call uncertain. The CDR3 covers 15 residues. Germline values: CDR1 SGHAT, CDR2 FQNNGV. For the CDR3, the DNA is TGTACCAGCAGCTTAGGGTGGCTGGAAACAGATACGCAGTATTTT. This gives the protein CTSSLGWLETDTQYF.

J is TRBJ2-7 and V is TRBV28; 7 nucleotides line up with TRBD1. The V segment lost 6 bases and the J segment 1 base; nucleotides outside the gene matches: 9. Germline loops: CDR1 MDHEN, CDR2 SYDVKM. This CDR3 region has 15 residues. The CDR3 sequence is CASRPPVTGSYEQYF. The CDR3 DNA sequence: TGTGCCAGCAGACCTCCCGTGACAGGGTCCTACGAGCAGTACTTC.

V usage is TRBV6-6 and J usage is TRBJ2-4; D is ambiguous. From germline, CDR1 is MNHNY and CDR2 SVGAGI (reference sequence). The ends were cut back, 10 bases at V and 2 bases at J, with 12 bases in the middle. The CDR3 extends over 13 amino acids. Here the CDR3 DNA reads TGTGCCACCTCATTGGAGTCCAAAAACATTCAGTACTTC. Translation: CATSLESKNIQYF.

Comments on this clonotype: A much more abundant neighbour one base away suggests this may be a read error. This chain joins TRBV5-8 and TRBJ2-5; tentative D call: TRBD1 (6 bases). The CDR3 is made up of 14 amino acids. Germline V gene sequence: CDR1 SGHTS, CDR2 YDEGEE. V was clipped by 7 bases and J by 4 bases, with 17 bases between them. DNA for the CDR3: TGTGCCAGCGACCAAGGGGGAGTACCAGAGACCCAGTACTTC. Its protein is CASDQGGVPETQYF.

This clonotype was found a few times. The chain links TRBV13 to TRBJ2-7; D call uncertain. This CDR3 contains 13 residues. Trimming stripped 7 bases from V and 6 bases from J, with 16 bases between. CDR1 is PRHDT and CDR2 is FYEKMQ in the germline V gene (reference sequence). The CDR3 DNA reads TGTGCCAGCACTCTAGGGTCTACGGGCGAGCAGTACTTC. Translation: CASTLGSTGEQYF.

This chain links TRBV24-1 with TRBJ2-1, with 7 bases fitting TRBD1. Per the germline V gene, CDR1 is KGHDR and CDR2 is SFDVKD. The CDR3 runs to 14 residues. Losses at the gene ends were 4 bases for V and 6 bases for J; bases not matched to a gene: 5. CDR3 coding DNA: TGTGCCACCAGTGAGCCGGGACAGATCAATGAGCAGTTCTTC. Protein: CATSEPGQINEQFF.

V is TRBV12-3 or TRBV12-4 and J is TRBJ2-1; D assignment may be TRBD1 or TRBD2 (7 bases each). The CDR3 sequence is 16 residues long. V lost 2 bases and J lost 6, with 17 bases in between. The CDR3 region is CASSLMGRGRGNEQFF. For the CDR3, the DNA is TGTGCCAGCAGTTTAATGGGGAGGGGGCGAGGCAATGAGCAGTTCTTC.

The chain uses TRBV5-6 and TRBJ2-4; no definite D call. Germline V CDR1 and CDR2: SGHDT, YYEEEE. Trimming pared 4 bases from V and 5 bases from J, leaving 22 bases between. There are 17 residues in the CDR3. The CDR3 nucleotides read TGTGCCAGCAGCCTGGCCAGCGCGACGGTTTTCCAAAACATTCAGTACTTC. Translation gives CASSLASATVFQNIQYF.

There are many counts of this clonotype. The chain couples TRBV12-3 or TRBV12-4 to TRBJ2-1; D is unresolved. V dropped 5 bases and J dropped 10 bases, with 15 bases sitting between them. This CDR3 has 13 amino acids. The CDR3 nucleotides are TGTGCCAGCAGTCTTTCTCATGTGGGGGAGCAGTTCTTC. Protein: CASSLSHVGEQFF.

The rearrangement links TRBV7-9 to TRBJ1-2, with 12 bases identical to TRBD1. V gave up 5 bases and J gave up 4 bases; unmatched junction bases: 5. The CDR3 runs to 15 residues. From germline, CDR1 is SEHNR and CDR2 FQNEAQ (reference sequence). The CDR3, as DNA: TGTGCCAGCAGCCCCGGGACAGGGGGCCTCTATGGCTACACCTTC. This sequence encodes CASSPGTGGLYGYTF.

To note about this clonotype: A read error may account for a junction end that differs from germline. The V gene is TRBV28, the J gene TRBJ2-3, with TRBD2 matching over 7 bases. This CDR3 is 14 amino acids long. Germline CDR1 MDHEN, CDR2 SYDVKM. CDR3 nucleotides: TGTGCCAGCAGGGAGGGAGGGATCACAGGTACGCAGTATTTT. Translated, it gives CASREGGITGTQYF.

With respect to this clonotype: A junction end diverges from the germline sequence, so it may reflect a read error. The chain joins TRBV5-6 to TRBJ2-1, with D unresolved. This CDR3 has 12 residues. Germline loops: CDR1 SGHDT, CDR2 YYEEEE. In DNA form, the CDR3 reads TGTGCCAGCAGTTTGGGGTCCTATGAGCAGTCCTTC. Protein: CASSLGSYEQSF.

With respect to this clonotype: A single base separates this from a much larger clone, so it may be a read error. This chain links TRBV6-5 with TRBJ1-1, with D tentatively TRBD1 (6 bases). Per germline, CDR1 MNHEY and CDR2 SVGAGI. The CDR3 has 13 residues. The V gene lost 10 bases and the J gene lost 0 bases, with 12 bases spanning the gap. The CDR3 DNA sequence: TGTGCCACATACAGGGATATGAACACTGAAGCTTTCTTT. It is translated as CATYRDMNTEAFF.

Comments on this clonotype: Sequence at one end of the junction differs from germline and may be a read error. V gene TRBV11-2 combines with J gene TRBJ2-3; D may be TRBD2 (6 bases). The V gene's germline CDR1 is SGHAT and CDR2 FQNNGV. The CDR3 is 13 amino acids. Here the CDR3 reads CVSSNAGPDTQYF. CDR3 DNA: TGTGTCAGCAGCAACGCGGGGCCAGATACGCAGTATTTT.

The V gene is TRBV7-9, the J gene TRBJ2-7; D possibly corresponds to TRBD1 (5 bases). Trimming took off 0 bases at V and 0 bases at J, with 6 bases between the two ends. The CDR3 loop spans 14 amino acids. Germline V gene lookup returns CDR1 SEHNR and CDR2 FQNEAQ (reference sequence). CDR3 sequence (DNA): TGTGCCAGCAGCTTAGCAGGGGACTCCTACGAGCAGTACTTC. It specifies CASSLAGDSYEQYF.

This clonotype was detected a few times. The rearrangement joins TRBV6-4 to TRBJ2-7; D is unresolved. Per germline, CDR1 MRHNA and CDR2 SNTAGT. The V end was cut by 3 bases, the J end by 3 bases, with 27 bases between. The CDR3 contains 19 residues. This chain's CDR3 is CASSEQWYEQEGIIYEQYF. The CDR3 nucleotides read TGTGCCAGCAGTGAACAATGGTATGAACAAGAAGGGATAATCTACGAGCAGTACTTC.